Detailed here is one T cell receptor beta chain. This receptor's antigen is unknown. No base-level quality is on record; no much larger clone is a single base apart. The germline V gene yields SGHDN for CDR1 and FVKESK for CDR2. Inclusive of the bounding cysteine and phenylalanine, the CDR3 is 14 residues long. Only the CDR3 part of the read is kept: 42 bases, read in frame from the first base. Compared with germline, V lacks 4 bases and J lacks 3 bases; bases without a gene match: 6. This sample is part of a study of blood T cell repertoires in COVID-19 (dated by TCRdb to about 2020). For the study in its entirety: The collaborator samples originated in the United States, Italy and Spain and spanned the acute and convalescent phases of COVID-19. Samples came from the ongoing ImmuneRACE study (first 160 participants) plus 1,254 subjects from 6 global collaborators. Subjects who had been exposed to COVID-19, were actively infected with it, or had recovered from it provided the deeply sampled blood TCRbeta repertoires that made up the dataset. A de-identified subject ID, COVID-19 status, age in years and sex were almost always included in the sample metadata. The material from the prospective study consisted of cDNA or gDNA derived from T cells, B-cell-depleted T cells, or PBMCs. Where HLA class I and class II types were available, the types were taken from metadata supplied by the sample provider, not from assay-based typing. The repertoires were released in a freely available public database intended as a resource for research on the immune response to SARS-CoV-2. Broad study findings and their caveats: The quantity of clinical and demographic metadata differed by source and by participant and was supplied without curation.

The collaborating institutions used their own protocols to collect whole blood in K2EDTA tubes. For TCRbeta analysis, collaborators shipped samples as frozen whole blood, isolated PBMCs, or DNA extracted from either of those sample types. TCRbeta CDR3 regions were amplified from genomic DNA using the immunoSEQ Assay, a bias-controlled multiplex PCR. The original pipeline was this. Nucleated cell counts per sample were estimated from amplification of reference gene primers within the assay. To quantify the absolute abundance of each unique TCRbeta CDR3 rearrangement, sequence reads were collapsed and filtered. For each sample, productive Simpson clonality was calculated by taking the square root of Simpson's diversity index across productive rearrangements. The source is immuneACCESS, and TCRdb retained only in-frame sequences with V and J called. Part of the clones is not carried over; for the studies checked, unresolved V genes explain less than half of this, and the remainder is unexplained. The D gene and trimming were derived from the DNA, and the V and J assignments and clone size from that table. In this sample the table shows 110,000 or so clones, over 65% of which occur a single time. The ten largest clones capture 3.9% of the sample.

The chain was built from TRBV14 and TRBJ2-7, and TRBD2 matches 7 of the central bases. Sequencing was performed on peripheral blood. The sequence was collected from a man in his sixties with acute or convalescent COVID-19. The CDR3 region has the sequence CASSRMTGGYEQYF. The bases are TGTGCCAGCAGCCGAATGACGGGGGGCTACGAGCAGTACTTC.